This note documents a single TCR beta chain sequence. Its antigen is not identified. Ranging in age from about 6 to 95, the donors were healthy Caucasian individuals from Russia. The V gene lost 3 bases and the J gene lost 0 bases, with 9 bases spanning the gap. This CDR3 spans 15 amino acids. This sample stems from a study of blood T cells in healthy people across ages. Study at large: In model experiments, template switching was able to capture about one barcoded beta molecule for every two T cells that were present.

Study-level results: Long-lived and aged donors differed, with more naive CD4+ cells and higher diversity in the long-lived. Older age went with lower TCR beta diversity per million T cells, in a roughly linear way.

The use of a sample-barcoded 5' primer and a J-beta primer mix characterized a second PCR of about 7 to 12 cycles. MiXCR, applied by TCRdb to the 5' RACE reads, yields one record per CDR3 protein. Of about 290,000 distinct CDR3 sequences listed, roughly a quarter are singletons. The J gene is TRBJ1-5, the V gene TRBV6-7, with TRBD1 as a possible D gene (5 bases). TRBV6-7 is an ORF, and what it does is uncertain. The specimen sequenced was blood. The source is a woman aged 70-85 years in good health. In nucleotides, the CDR3 is TGTGCCAGCAGTTATTTCAGGGATAGCAATCAGCCCCAGCATTTT. Amino acids: CASSYFRDSNQPQHF.